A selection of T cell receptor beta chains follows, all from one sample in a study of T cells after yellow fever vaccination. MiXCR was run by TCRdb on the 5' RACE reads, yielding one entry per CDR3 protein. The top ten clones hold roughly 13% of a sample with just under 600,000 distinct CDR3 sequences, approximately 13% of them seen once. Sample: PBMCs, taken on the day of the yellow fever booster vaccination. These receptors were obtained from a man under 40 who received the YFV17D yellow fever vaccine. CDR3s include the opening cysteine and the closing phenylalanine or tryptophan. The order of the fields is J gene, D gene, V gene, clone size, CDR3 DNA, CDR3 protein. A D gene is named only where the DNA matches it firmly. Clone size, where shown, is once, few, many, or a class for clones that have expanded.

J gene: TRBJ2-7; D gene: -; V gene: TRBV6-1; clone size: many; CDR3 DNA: TGTGCCAGCAGTGGGGCCGCGGAAGCCTACGAGCAGTACTTC; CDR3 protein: CASSGAAEAYEQYF
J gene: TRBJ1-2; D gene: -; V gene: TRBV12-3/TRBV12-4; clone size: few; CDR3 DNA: TGTGCCAGCAGTTTAGGGGAGGGGAGCGGCTACACCTTC; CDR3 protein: CASSLGEGSGYTF
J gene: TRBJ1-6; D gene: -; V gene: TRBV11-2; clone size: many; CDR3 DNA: TGTGCCAGCAGCTTAGAAACTAGGTCTTCACCCCTCCACTTT; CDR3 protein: CASSLETRSSPLHF
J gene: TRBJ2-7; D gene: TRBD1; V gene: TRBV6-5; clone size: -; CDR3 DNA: TGTGCCAACAGTTATGCATTGGGACAGGCGGCCCAGTCCTACGAGCAGTACTTC; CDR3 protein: CANSYALGQAAQSYEQYF
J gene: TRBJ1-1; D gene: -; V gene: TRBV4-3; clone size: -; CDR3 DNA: TGCGCCAGCAGCCAAGATTTGAGGTTGAACACTGAAGCTTTCTTT; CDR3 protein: CASSQDLRLNTEAFF
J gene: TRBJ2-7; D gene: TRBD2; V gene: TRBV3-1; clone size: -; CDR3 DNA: TGTGCCAGCAGCCCCCTGGGACTAGCGGGAGACGAGCAGTACTTC; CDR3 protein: CASSPLGLAGDEQYF
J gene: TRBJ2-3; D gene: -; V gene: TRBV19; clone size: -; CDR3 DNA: TGTGCCAGTAAGCGCCTGGGCACAGATACGCAGTATTTT; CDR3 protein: CASKRLGTDTQYF
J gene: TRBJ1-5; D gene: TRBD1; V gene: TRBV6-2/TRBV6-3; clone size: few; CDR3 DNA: TGTGCCAGCAGGTGGACAGGGGGCGGTAATCAGCCCCAGCATTTT; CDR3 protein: CASRWTGGGNQPQHF
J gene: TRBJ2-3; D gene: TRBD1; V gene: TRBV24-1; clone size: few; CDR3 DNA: TGTGCCACCAGTGCCGAGGACAGGGATACAGATACGCAGTATTTT; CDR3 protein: CATSAEDRDTDTQYF
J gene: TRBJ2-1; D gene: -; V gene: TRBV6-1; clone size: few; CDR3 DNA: TGTGCCAGCAGTCCACAGGGATCCCCCTACAATGAGCAGTTCTTC; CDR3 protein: CASSPQGSPYNEQFF
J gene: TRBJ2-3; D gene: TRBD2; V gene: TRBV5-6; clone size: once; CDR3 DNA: TGTGCCAGCAGCCTCAGGACTAGCGGGAGACTAGGAGACACAGATACGCCGTATTTT; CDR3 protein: CASSLRTSGRLGDTDTPYF
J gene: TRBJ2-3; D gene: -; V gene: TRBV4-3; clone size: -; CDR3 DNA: TGCGCCAGCAGCCAATCCGGCCAGCCGGATACGCAGTATTTT; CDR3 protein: CASSQSGQPDTQYF
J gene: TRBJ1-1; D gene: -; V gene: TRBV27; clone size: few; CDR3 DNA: TGTGCCAGCACCACCAGGGTCAGGGGGAACACTGAAGCTTTCTTT; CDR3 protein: CASTTRVRGNTEAFF
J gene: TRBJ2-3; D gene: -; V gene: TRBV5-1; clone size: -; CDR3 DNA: TGCGCCAGCAGCTTGGCCCAGCTTACTAGCACAGATACGCAGTGTTTT; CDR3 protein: CASSLAQLTSTDTQCF
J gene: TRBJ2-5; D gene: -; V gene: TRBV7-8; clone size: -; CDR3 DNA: TGTGCCAGCAGCCAGCGGGACAGTGGGCAAGAGACCCAGTACTTC; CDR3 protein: CASSQRDSGQETQYF
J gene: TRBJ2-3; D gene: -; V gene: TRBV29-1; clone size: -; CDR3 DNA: TGCAGCGTTGGGGTTACAGATACGCAGTATTTT; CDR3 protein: CSVGVTDTQYF
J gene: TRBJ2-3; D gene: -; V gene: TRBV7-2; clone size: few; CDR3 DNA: TGTGCCAGCAGCCCCAGGGCATGGACCACAGATACGCAGTATTTT; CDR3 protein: CASSPRAWTTDTQYF
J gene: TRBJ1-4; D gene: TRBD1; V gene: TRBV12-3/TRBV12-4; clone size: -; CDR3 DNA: TGTGCCAGCAGTCCCCAGGGGGGTCTCCGGGAAAAACTGTTTTTT; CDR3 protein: CASSPQGGLREKLFF
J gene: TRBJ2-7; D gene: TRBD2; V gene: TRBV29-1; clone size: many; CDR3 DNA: TGCAGCGTTCGGGGACTAGCGGGGCCCGAGCAGTACTTC; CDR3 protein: CSVRGLAGPEQYF
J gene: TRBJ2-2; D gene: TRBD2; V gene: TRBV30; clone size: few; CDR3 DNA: TGTGCCTGGAGGCCGGGACTAGTGTCCGGGGAGCTGTTTTTT; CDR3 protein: CAWRPGLVSGELFF
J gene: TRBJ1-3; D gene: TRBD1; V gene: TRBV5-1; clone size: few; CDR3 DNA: TGCGCCAGCAGCTTGGAAGGGGGCCGACGGAGCTCTGGAAACACCATATATTTT; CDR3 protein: CASSLEGGRRSSGNTIYF
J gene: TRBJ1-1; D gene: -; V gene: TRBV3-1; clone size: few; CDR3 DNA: TGTGCCAGCAGCTCACCCACTGAAGCTTTCTTT; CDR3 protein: CASSSPTEAFF
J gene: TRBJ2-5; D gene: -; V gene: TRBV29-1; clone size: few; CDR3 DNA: TGCAGTACCTTGGGGGTTTCGGAGACCCAGTACTTC; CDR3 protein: CSTLGVSETQYF
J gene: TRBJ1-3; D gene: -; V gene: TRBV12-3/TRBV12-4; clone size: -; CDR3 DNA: TGTGCCAGCAGTTCCCACAGGTCCGCTGGAAACACCATATATTTT; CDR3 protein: CASSSHRSAGNTIYF
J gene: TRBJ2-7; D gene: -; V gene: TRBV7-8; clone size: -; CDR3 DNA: TGTGCCAGCAGCCTCACCACTAGCAGGGGAGACTTCGAGCAGTACTTC; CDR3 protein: CASSLTTSRGDFEQYF
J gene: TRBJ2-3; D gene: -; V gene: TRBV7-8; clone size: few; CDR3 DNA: TGTGCCAGCAGCTCCCAGAGTTATACGCAGTATTTT; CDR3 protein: CASSSQSYTQYF
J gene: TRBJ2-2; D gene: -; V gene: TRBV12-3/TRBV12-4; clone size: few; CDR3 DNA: TGTGCCAGCAGTTTGGCGACTCTGAACACCGGGGAGCTGTTTTTT; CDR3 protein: CASSLATLNTGELFF
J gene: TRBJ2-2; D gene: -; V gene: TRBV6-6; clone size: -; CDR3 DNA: TGTGCCAGCAATCCCGCCGGGGAGCTGTTTTTT; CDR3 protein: CASNPAGELFF
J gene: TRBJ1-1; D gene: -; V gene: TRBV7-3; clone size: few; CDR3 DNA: TGTGCCAGCAGCTTACTCGCAGGGAAAGCTTTCTTT; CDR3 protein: CASSLLAGKAFF
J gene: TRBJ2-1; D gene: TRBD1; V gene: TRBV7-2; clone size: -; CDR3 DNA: TGTGCCAGCAGCTTAGACAGGGGGCGTAATGAGCAGTTCTTC; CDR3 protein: CASSLDRGRNEQFF
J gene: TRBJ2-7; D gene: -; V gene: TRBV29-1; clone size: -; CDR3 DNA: TGCAGCGTTCGGGTTAGCTCCTACGAGCAGTACTTC; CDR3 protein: CSVRVSSYEQYF
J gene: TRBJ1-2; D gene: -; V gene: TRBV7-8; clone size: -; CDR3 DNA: TGTGCCAGCAGCTTCACGGACACCAACTATGGCTACACCTTC; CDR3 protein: CASSFTDTNYGYTF
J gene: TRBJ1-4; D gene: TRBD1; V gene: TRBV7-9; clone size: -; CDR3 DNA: TGTGCCAGCAGTCAGAATCGTGGACAGGGGATCGAAAAACTGTTTTTT; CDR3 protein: CASSQNRGQGIEKLFF
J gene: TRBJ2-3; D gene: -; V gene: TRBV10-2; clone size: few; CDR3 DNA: TGCGCCAGCATCGACCGAGGGGCTACCCTAACGGCAGATACGCAGTATTTT; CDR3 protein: CASIDRGATLTADTQYF
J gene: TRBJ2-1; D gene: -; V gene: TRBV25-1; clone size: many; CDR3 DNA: TGTGCCAGCAGTGACCGCCATGTCCGGCGCCCTTCCAATGAGCAGTTCTTC; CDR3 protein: CASSDRHVRRPSNEQFF
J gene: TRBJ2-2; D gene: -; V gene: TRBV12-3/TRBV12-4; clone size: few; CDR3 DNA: TGTGCCAGCAGTTCCTCGGGAGAGTTCGGGGAGCTGTTTTTT; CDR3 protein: CASSSSGEFGELFF